This entry lists 2 T cell receptor beta chains sequenced from one sample in a study of cytomegalovirus exposure and HLA in healthy donors. Profiled with immunoSEQ multiplex PCR; TCRdb holds only in-frame clones, not every one. The data contain about 150,000 clones, about 95% of them singletons. The material sequenced was PBMCs. The receptor set was obtained from a young man in good health and CMV-seropositive.

The chain carries TRBV20-1 and TRBJ2-3; D ambiguous. The CDR3 runs to 10 residues. From germline, CDR1 is DFQATT and CDR2 SNEGSKA (reference sequence). CDR3 nucleotides: TGCAGCGCCTACTCAGATACGCAGTATTTT. Translation gives CSAYSDTQYF.

CDR3 protein: CALRPAGGYTGELFF. CDR3 in DNA: TGTGCCCTACGGCCCGCGGGAGGATACACCGGGGAGCTGTTTTTT. This rearrangement joins TRBV5-3 to TRBJ2-2; 8 nucleotides align to TRBD2. TRBV5-3 is an ORF; its function is uncertain. The CDR3 covers 15 residues. With V trimmed by 10 bases and J by 3 bases, 11 bases remained unmatched.